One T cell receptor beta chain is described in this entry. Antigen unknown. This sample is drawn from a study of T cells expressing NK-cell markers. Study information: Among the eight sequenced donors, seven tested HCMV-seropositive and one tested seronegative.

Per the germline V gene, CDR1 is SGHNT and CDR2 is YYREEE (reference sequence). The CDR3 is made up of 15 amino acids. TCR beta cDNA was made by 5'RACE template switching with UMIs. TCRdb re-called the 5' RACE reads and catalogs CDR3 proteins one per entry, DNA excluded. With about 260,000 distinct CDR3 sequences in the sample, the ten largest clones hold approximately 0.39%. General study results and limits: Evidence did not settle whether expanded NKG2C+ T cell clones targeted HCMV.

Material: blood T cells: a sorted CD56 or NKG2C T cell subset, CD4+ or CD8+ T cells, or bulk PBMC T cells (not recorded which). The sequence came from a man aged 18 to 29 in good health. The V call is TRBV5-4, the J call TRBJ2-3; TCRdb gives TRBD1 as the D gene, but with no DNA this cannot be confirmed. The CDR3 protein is CASSFDRVGTYTQYF. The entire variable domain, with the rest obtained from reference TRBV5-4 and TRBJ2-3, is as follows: ETGVTQSPTHLIKTRGQQVTLRCSSQSGHNTVSWYQQALGQGPQFIFQYYREEENGRGNFPPRFSGLQFPNYSSELNVNALELDDSALYLCASSFDRVGTYTQYFGPGTRLTVL.